Listed below are T cell receptor beta chains from one sample, sequenced in a study of T cells after yellow fever vaccination. Each CDR3 protein gets one entry after TCRdb re-called the 5' RACE reads with MiXCR. The profile shows 300,000 or so distinct CDR3 sequences, 13% of them singletons. Specimen: CD4+ T cells sorted from PBMCs, collected 45 days after the yellow fever booster vaccination. These receptors came from a man aged 25 to 45 who received the YFV17D yellow fever vaccine. Both conserved end residues are part of each CDR3. The D gene is left open where the match is weak. For some rows the clone size is stated as once, few or many, or as a class when expanded; others skip it.

J	size	V	D	CDR3	DNA
TRBJ2-1	-	TRBV18	TRBD2	CASSAGTSASSYNEQFF	TGTGCCAGCTCCGCCGGGACTAGCGCGAGCTCCTACAATGAGCAGTTCTTC
TRBJ1-2	few	TRBV7-2	-	CASSLRGGYTF	TGTGCCAGCAGCTTACGGGGCGGCTACACCTTC
TRBJ2-3	few	TRBV12-2	-	CASRLDPHGVGTDTQYF	TGTGCAAGTCGCTTAGACCCTCATGGGGTGGGGACAGATACGCAGTATTTT
TRBJ1-1	few	TRBV7-2	TRBD1	CASSWAGGVNTEAFF	TGTGCCAGCAGCTGGGCAGGGGGAGTGAACACTGAAGCTTTCTTT
TRBJ2-7	many	TRBV7-2	-	CASTSLGEQYF	TGTGCCAGCACCTCCCTGGGCGAGCAGTACTTC
TRBJ2-1	-	TRBV12-3/TRBV12-4	-	CASSGIVNNEQFF	TGTGCCAGCAGCGGGATTGTGAACAATGAGCAGTTCTTC
TRBJ2-3	-	TRBV5-1	-	CASSERATDTQYF	TGCGCCAGCAGCGAGAGAGCGACAGATACGCAGTATTTT
TRBJ1-5	-	TRBV15	-	CATNGGQPQHF	TGTGCCACCAACGGTGGTCAGCCCCAGCATTTT
TRBJ2-5	-	TRBV18	TRBD2	CASSPPSRREGRETQYF	TGTGCCAGCTCACCACCGTCTCGGCGGGAGGGCCGCGAGACCCAGTACTTC
TRBJ1-1	-	TRBV7-3	-	CASSGADPNTEAFF	TGTGCCAGCAGCGGGGCAGACCCGAACACTGAAGCTTTCTTT
TRBJ2-7	few	TRBV18	-	CASSPQDEEQYF	TGTGCCAGCTCACCACAGGATGAAGAGCAGTACTTC
TRBJ2-3	few	TRBV9	-	CASSVAPPHTDTQYF	TGTGCCAGCAGCGTAGCTCCCCCCCACACAGATACGCAGTATTTT
TRBJ2-5	few	TRBV12-3/TRBV12-4	-	CASSIFPQGTQYF	TGTGCCAGCAGTATCTTCCCGCAGGGTACCCAGTACTTC
TRBJ2-7	few	TRBV6-1	-	CASSESPGYEQYF	TGTGCCAGCAGTGAATCTCCGGGCTACGAGCAGTACTTC
TRBJ2-5	-	TRBV7-6	-	CASRLGQETQYF	TGTGCCAGCCGTTTGGGCCAAGAGACCCAGTACTTC
TRBJ2-1	many	TRBV10-3	-	CAISDPSGGAAIYNEQFF	TGTGCCATCAGTGACCCTTCCGGAGGAGCGGCGATCTACAATGAGCAGTTCTTC
TRBJ1-3	-	TRBV10-3	-	CAISFSQSSGNTIYF	TGTGCCATCAGTTTCTCACAGAGCTCTGGAAACACCATATATTTT
TRBJ2-7	few	TRBV7-2	TRBD1	CASSAAGTGTYEQYF	TGTGCCAGCAGCGCCGCCGGGACAGGGACCTACGAGCAGTACTTC
TRBJ1-1	-	TRBV29-1	TRBD1	CSVEGVQGAGTEAFF	TGCAGCGTTGAAGGGGTGCAGGGGGCCGGCACTGAAGCTTTCTTT
TRBJ2-3	few	TRBV12-3/TRBV12-4	TRBD2	CASSSSGGRDTQYF	TGTGCCAGCAGTTCTAGCGGGGGTAGGGATACGCAGTATTTT
TRBJ2-1	few	TRBV4-2	-	CASSQSWGPVSSYNEQFF	TGTGCCAGCAGCCAGAGCTGGGGACCCGTGAGCTCCTACAATGAGCAGTTCTTC
TRBJ2-5	-	TRBV6-2/TRBV6-3	TRBD1	CASSRSPATGKMDF	TGTGCCAGCAGTCGATCCCCCGCGACAGGGAAGATGGACTTC
TRBJ2-4	few	TRBV14	-	CASSQEHIQYF	TGTGCCAGCAGCCAAGAACACATTCAGTACTTC
TRBJ2-3	-	TRBV12-2	-	CASRPHDRPTDTQYF	TGTGCAAGTCGCCCACACGACCGACCCACAGATACGCAGTATTTT
TRBJ2-1	-	TRBV5-1	-	CASSLWGADNEQFF	TGCGCCAGCAGCTTGTGGGGAGCGGACAATGAGCAGTTCTTC
TRBJ2-5	many	TRBV7-6	-	CASSLGSGGYQETQYF	TGTGCCAGCAGCTTAGGGAGCGGAGGGTACCAAGAGACCCAGTACTTC
TRBJ2-2	few	TRBV6-1	-	CASRPLSPGELFF	TGTGCCAGCAGGCCGTTAAGTCCCGGGGAGCTGTTTTTT
TRBJ2-1	few	TRBV5-1	TRBD2	CASSLAPKRESEQFF	TGCGCCAGCAGCTTGGCCCCCAAGCGGGAGAGCGAGCAGTTCTTC
TRBJ2-7	-	TRBV11-2	TRBD2	CASSNSGLTYEQYF	TGTGCCAGCAGCAACTCGGGACTAACCTACGAGCAGTACTTC
TRBJ2-2	-	TRBV5-1	-	CATSPAEVSNTGELFF	TGCGCCACATCTCCGGCGGAGGTCTCGAACACCGGGGAGCTGTTTTTT
TRBJ1-5	-	TRBV28	-	CASRTGNNQPQHF	TGTGCCAGCCGAACAGGGAACAATCAGCCCCAGCATTTT
TRBJ2-1	-	TRBV29-1	-	CSVEGTLAYNEQFF	TGCAGCGTTGAAGGGACTCTCGCCTACAATGAGCAGTTCTTC
TRBJ2-1	-	TRBV10-3	-	CAISVAVAAPGNEQFF	TGTGCCATCAGTGTTGCTGTCGCGGCTCCTGGCAATGAGCAGTTCTTC
TRBJ2-1	-	TRBV7-2	-	CASSTGLPNEQFF	TGTGCCAGCAGCACGGGACTTCCGAATGAGCAGTTCTTC
TRBJ2-5	-	TRBV6-1	-	CASNPIRVGGDQYF	TGTGCCAGCAATCCAATCAGGGTCGGTGGGGACCAGTACTTC
TRBJ2-1	many	TRBV7-6	-	CASSPLLRTSVYNEQFF	TGTGCCAGCAGCCCCCTACTGAGGACTTCCGTCTACAATGAGCAGTTCTTC
TRBJ1-4	few	TRBV9	-	CASSVGANNRPEKLFF	TGTGCCAGCAGCGTAGGAGCCAATAACCGCCCTGAAAAACTGTTTTTT